Listed here are 14 T cell receptor beta chains from one sample, sequenced in a study of shared clonotypes between healthy human individuals. The naive CD8 population came from CD45RO-negative cells selected for CCR7, without terminally differentiated effector memory CD45RA+ cells. Sequencing used immunoSEQ multiplex PCR; TCRdb keeps in-frame clones, though not all of them. The sample has over 800,000 clones; nearly 95% are singletons. The sequencing sample was made of naive CD8+ T cells sorted from blood. All receptors come from a young man in good health.

The V gene is TRBV12-5, the J gene TRBJ1-1; no clear D. V lost 7 bases and J 5 bases, leaving 17 bases between the germline ends. The CDR3 totals 14 residues. In germline, CDR1 is LGHNT, CDR2 FRNRAP. The CDR3 DNA sequence: TGTGCTAGTGCCCACGGCGGTGCGGGGACTGAAGCTTTCTTT. Protein product: CASAHGGAGTEAFF.

This chain uses TRBV5-8 with TRBJ1-1; 8 nucleotides line up with TRBD1. CDR3 length: 15 residues. The J segment lost 4 bases and the V segment lost 1 base, leaving 6 bases of the junction unmatched. Germline assignment: CDR1 SGHTS and CDR2 YDEGEE. CDR3 sequence: CASSLQGALATEAFF. CDR3 nucleotides: TGTGCCAGCAGCTTGCAGGGGGCCTTGGCCACTGAAGCTTTCTTT. Supplemented by reference TRBV5-8 and TRBJ1-1, the full variable domain reads EAGVTQSPTHLIKTRGQQATLRCSPISGHTSVYWYQQALGLGLQFLLWYDEGEERNRGNFPPRFSGRQFPNYSSELNVNALELEDSALYLCASSLQGALATEAFFGQGTRLTVV.

With regard to this clone: The same CDR3 also results from other DNA sequences found in this sample. The chain links TRBV27 to TRBJ2-2; D may be TRBD1 or TRBD2 (5 bases each). The V gene lost 3 bases and the J gene lost 4 bases, with 6 bases spanning the gap. CDR1 and CDR2 from the germline V gene are MNHEY and SMNVEV (reference sequence). This CDR3 is built from 13 residues. The CDR3 loop is CASSFGGTGELFF. CDR3 nucleotide sequence: TGTGCCAGCAGTTTTGGGGGCACCGGGGAGCTGTTTTTT.

The chain uses TRBV29-1 and TRBJ2-3, with 10 bases lining up with TRBD2. The CDR3 extends over 16 amino acids. Germline lookup yields CDR1 SQVTM and CDR2 ANQGSEA. V trimming: 2 bases; J trimming: 4 bases; junction bases outside the gene matches: 9. The CDR3 DNA is TGCAGCGTTGAATATTGGGCTAGCGGGAGTCCAGATACGCAGTATTTT. Its protein is CSVEYWASGSPDTQYF.

This chain uses TRBV9 with TRBJ1-2; perhaps TRBD1 as D (5 bases). Trimming shortened V by 0 bases and J by 6 bases, and 15 bases separated the two germline ends. The CDR3 length is 15 residues. Germline V lookup: CDR1 SGDLS, CDR2 YYNGEE. As DNA, the CDR3 is TGTGCCAGCAGCGTAGAAACTCATAGGGGAGATGGCTACACCTTC. This encodes CASSVETHRGDGYTF.

This chain links TRBV28 with TRBJ2-7, with D uncertain. V was clipped by 1 base and J by 0 bases, with 7 bases between them. Germline values: CDR1 MDHEN, CDR2 SYDVKM. The CDR3 runs to 14 residues. Here the CDR3 reads CASSLFPDSYEQYF. Here the CDR3 DNA reads TGTGCCAGCAGTTTATTCCCAGACTCCTACGAGCAGTACTTC.

This clone was seen once. The gene calls are TRBV6-1 and TRBJ2-7; D not resolved. The CDR3 has 12 amino acids. Per the germline V gene, CDR1 is MNHNS and CDR2 is SASEGT. The germline V and J ends were trimmed by 0 bases and 5 bases, with 5 bases remaining between them. This CDR3 is CASSEASHEQYF. CDR3 in DNA: TGTGCCAGCAGTGAAGCGAGCCACGAGCAGTACTTC.

This clone was seen once. The rearrangement joins TRBV9 to TRBJ1-2; D ambiguous. The CDR3 length is 17 residues. Germline CDR1 SGDLS, CDR2 YYNGEE. V was shortened by 2 bases and J by 0 bases, with 17 bases between the two germline ends. The CDR3 DNA follows: TGTGCCAGCAGCGTCCACGACAAAGCCTATCCTAACTATGGCTACACCTTC. As protein: CASSVHDKAYPNYGYTF.

The chain employs TRBV29-1 and TRBJ2-5; TRBD2 matches at 8 bases. The CDR3 runs 15 residues. Trimming cost V 6 bases and J 4 bases; bases outside gene matches: 13. The germline CDR1 and CDR2 sequences are SQVTM and ANQGSEA. The CDR3 DNA sequence: TGCAGCGTCCCCGCCCCCGGGACTAGAGGAGAGACCCAGTACTTC. Protein sequence: CSVPAPGTRGETQYF.

This chain uses TRBV9 with TRBJ1-3; D is undetermined. CDR3 length: 11 residues. CDR1 is SGDLS and CDR2 is YYNGEE in the germline V gene. The ends were cut back, 4 bases at V and 6 bases at J, with 5 bases in the middle. The CDR3 protein is CASSRENTIYF. The CDR3 DNA is TGTGCCAGCAGCAGAGAAAACACCATATATTTT.

The chain combines TRBV15 with TRBJ2-5, with a possible D match to TRBD2 (5 bases). Trimming removed 0 bases at V and 5 bases at J, with 13 bases between. The CDR3 sequence is 15 residues long. Germline V gene sequence: CDR1 LNHNV, CDR2 YYDKDF (reference sequence). In DNA, the CDR3 is TGTGCCACCAGCAGAGATCGGTTGTCGGGGGAGACCCAGTACTTC. This codes for CATSRDRLSGETQYF.

This rearrangement joins TRBV14 to TRBJ2-1; D may be TRBD2 (6 bases). V gave up 3 bases and J gave up 12 bases, with 15 bases separating them. The CDR3 length is 13 residues. CDR1 and CDR2 from the germline V gene are SGHDN and FVKESK. The CDR3 sequence: CASSQDGTLRQFF. CDR3 in DNA: TGTGCCAGCAGCCAGGACGGGACTCTTAGGCAGTTCTTC.

The genes are TRBV20-1 and TRBJ1-5; D is undetermined. There are 11 residues in the CDR3. The V gene lost 3 bases and the J gene lost 8 bases, with 8 bases spanning the gap. The germline CDR1 and CDR2 sequences are DFQATT and SNEGSKA (reference sequence). The CDR3 spells CSASDSEPQHF. DNA of the CDR3: TGCAGTGCTAGTGATTCGGAGCCCCAGCATTTT.

Only one count was recorded for this clone. The V and J genes are TRBV29-1 and TRBJ2-1; 12 bases agree with TRBD2. Germline V lookup: CDR1 SQVTM, CDR2 ANQGSEA. The CDR3 totals 14 residues. V lost 4 bases and J lost 8; bases outside the gene matches: 6. CDR3 loop: CSVGLAGEGDEQFF. The CDR3 nucleotides are TGCAGCGTTGGACTAGCGGGAGAGGGAGATGAGCAGTTCTTC.